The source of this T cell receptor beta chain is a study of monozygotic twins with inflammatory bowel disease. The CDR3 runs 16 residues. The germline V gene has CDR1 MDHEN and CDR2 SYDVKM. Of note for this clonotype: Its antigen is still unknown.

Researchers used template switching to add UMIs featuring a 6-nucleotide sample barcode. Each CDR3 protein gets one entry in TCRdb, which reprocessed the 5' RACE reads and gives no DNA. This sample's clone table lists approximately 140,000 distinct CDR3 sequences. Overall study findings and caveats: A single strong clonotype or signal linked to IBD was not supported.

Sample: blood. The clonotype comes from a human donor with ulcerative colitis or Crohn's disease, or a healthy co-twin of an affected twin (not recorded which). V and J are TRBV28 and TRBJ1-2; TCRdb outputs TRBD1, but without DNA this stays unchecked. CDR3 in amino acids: CASLLRETPRGGGYTF.